This TCR beta chain was observed in a study of T cell responses to AZD1222 COVID-19 vaccine. Repertoires were generated with immunoSEQ multiplex PCR, while TCRdb's copy carries only in-frame clones and drops some. The sample contains about 94,000 clones, roughly 90% of which appear only once. Study-wide results and limits: Spike regions recognized by vaccine-associated CD4 TCRs spanned the protein, led by 160-218 and 743-854.

Unmatched junction bases numbered 11, after V lost 4 bases and J lost 0 bases. CDR1 MGHRA and CDR2 YSYEKL come from the germline V gene. There are 18 residues in the CDR3. Regarding this clone: Antigen specificity is unknown.

This TCR was recovered from an adult who received the AZD1222 COVID-19 vaccine. The rearrangement uses TRBV4-1 and TRBJ2-1; 8 bases agree with TRBD2. Sequenced here: peripheral blood, sampled 28 days after the second AZD1222 dose. CDR3 sequence: CASSRTRSGVFSYNEQFF. The DNA for the CDR3 is TGCGCCAGCAGCCGCACCCGTAGCGGGGTTTTCTCCTACAATGAGCAGTTCTTC.